This TCR beta chain was profiled in a study of T cells in Graves' hyperthyroidism and ophthalmopathy. Hyperthyroidism, newly diagnosed and lasting under 2 months, affected patients aged 18 to 65. Orbital computed tomography and thyroid ultrasound, together with serum TRAb and thyroxine and clinical symptoms, were used for diagnoses. Looked up from germline, CDR1 is MDHEN and CDR2 is SYDVKM. The V and J ends lost 6 bases and 7 bases respectively, with 9 bases between them. The CDR3 consists of 11 residues. General study results and limits: Before onset, ophthalmopathy was predicted by the model a median approximately 6.5 months earlier.

This clonotype was found many times. Antigen: not known. RNA transcripts served as the template for amplifying TCR beta CDR3 regions. In the first-round RT-PCR of the TCR CDR3, the HTBI primer set was used. TCRdb reprocessed the multiplex PCR reads with MiXCR, giving one entry per CDR3 protein. The sample includes fewer than 800,000 distinct CDR3 sequences, about 15% of them seen just once. Sequencing was performed on blood. The rearrangement joins TRBV28 to TRBJ2-5; unclear D gene. The source is a man aged 18-30 years with Graves' hyperthyroidism. CDR3 sequence: CASSAIGTQYF. CDR3 bases: TGTGCCAGCAGCGCAATTGGGACCCAGTACTTC.